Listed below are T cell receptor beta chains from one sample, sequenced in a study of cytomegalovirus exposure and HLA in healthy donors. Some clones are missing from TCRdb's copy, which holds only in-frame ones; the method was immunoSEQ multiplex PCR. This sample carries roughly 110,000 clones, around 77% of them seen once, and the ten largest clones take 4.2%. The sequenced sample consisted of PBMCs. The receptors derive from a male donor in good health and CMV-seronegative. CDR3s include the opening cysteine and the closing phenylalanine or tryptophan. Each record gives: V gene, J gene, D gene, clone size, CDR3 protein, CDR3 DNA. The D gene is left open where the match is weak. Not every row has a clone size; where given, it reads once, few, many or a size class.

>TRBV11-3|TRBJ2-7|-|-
CASSPSPGTHGEQYF
TGTGCCAGCAGCCCTAGTCCCGGCACCCATGGCGAGCAGTACTTC
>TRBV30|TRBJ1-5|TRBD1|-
CAWSPDYFRTGHQPQHF
TGTGCCTGGAGTCCTGACTACTTCAGGACAGGGCATCAGCCCCAGCATTTT
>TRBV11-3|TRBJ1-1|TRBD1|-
CASSLDRGNTEAFF
TGTGCCAGCAGTTTGGACAGGGGGAACACTGAAGCTTTCTTT
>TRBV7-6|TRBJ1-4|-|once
CASSLGGGREKLFF
TGTGCCAGCAGCTTAGGGGGGGGCCGGGAAAAACTGTTTTTT
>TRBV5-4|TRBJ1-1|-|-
CASSGTSEGAFF
TGTGCCAGCAGCGGGACTTCTGAGGGAGCTTTCTTT
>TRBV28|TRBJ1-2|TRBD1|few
CASSSTGEGYTF
TGTGCCAGCAGTTCAACAGGGGAGGGCTACACCTTC
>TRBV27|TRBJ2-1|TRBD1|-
CASGGTGASYNEQFF
TGTGCCAGCGGGGGGACAGGCGCATCCTACAATGAGCAGTTCTTC
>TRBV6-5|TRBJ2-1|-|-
CASSPLAGVGEQFF
TGTGCCAGCAGTCCCTTGGCAGGGGTTGGGGAGCAGTTCTTC
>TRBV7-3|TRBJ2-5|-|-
CASSLNPGSQETQYF
TGTGCCAGCAGCTTAAATCCAGGTTCACAAGAGACCCAGTACTTC
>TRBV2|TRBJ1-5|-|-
CASSSMDFMHF
TGTGCCAGCAGTAGTATGGACTTTATGCATTTT
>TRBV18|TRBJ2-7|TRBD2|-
CASSLGRGRTAYEQYF
TGTGCCAGCTCACTCGGGAGGGGAAGAACCGCCTACGAGCAGTACTTC
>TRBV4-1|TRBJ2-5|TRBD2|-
CASSQETSSSRETQYF
TGCGCCAGCAGCCAAGAGACTAGCTCCTCGAGGGAGACCCAGTACTTC
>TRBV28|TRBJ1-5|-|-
CASRQGPFSNQPQHF
TGTGCCAGCAGACAGGGCCCCTTCAGCAATCAGCCCCAGCATTTT
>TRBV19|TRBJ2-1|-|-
CASNPISRQNEQFF
TGTGCCAGTAACCCCATTAGCCGGCAGAATGAGCAGTTCTTC
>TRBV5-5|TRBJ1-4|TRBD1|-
CASSWDRAGEKLFF
TGTGCCAGCAGCTGGGACAGGGCGGGAGAAAAACTGTTTTTT
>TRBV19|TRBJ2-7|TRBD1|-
CASSIRTGAGEQYF
TGTGCCAGTAGTATCAGGACAGGGGCGGGCGAGCAGTACTTC
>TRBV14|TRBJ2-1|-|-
CASSQVSSALHNEQFF
TGTGCCAGCAGCCAAGTCTCTAGCGCATTACACAATGAGCAGTTCTTC
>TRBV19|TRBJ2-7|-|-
CASSIRRNPYEQYF
TGTGCCAGTAGTATTCGGCGGAACCCCTACGAGCAGTACTTC
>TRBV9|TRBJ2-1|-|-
CASSAFVGRGYNEQFF
TGTGCCAGCAGCGCCTTTGTGGGGCGGGGTTACAATGAGCAGTTCTTC
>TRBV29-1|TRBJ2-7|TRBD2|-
CSAGGTPLGEQYF
TGCAGCGCCGGGGGGACTCCTTTGGGCGAGCAGTACTTC
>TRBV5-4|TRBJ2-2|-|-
CASSLAGWSTGELFF
TGTGCCAGCAGCTTGGCGGGGTGGAGCACCGGGGAGCTGTTTTTT
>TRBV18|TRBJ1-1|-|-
CASSPIGQMNTEAFF
TGTGCCAGCTCACCAATTGGACAGATGAACACTGAAGCTTTCTTT
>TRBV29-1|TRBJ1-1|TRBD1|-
CSVPTGTANTEAFF
TGCAGCGTACCCACCGGGACAGCGAACACTGAAGCTTTCTTT
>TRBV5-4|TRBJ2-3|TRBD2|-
CASTASGIVTQYF
TGTGCCAGCACAGCCAGCGGGATTGTTACGCAGTATTTT
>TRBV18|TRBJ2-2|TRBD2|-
CASSPMGLASTGELFF
TGTGCCAGCTCACCAATGGGACTAGCGTCCACCGGGGAGCTGTTTTTT
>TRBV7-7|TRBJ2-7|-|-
CASSLGTSNEQYF
TGTGCCAGCAGCTTGGGGACTTCGAACGAGCAGTACTTC
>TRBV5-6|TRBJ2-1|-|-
CASSLGVTGNEQFF
TGTGCCAGCAGCTTGGGGGTGACGGGTAATGAGCAGTTCTTC
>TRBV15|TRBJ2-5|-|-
CATSRDSDRPGETQYF
TGTGCCACCAGCAGAGATAGTGATCGACCAGGGGAGACCCAGTACTTC
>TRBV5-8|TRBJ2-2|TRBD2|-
CASSARTSGGGGELFF
TGTGCCAGCAGCGCGCGGACTAGCGGGGGCGGCGGGGAGCTGTTTTTT
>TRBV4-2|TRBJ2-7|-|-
CASSSTGTPVSLF
TGTGCCAGCAGTTCTACCGGGACTCCAGTTTCGCTGTTC
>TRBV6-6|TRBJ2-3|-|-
CASSYTGHAFTDTQYF
TGTGCCAGCAGTTACACGGGACACGCCTTCACAGATACGCAGTATTTT
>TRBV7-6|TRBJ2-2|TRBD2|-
CASSGGATSGMNTGELFF
TGTGCCAGCAGCGGGGGGGCTACTAGCGGGATGAACACCGGGGAGCTGTTTTTT
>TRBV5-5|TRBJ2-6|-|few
CASSLLGRGDSGANVLTF
TGTGCCAGCAGCTTACTCGGCAGGGGGGACTCTGGGGCCAACGTCCTGACTTTC
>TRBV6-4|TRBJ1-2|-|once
CASSPTAQNYGYTF
TGTGCCAGCAGTCCGACAGCTCAAAACTATGGCTACACCTTC
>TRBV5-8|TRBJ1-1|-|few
CASSLGGTAFF
TGTGCCAGCAGCTTAGGGGGAACGGCTTTCTTT
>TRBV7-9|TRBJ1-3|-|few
CASSLIRSGNTIYF
TGTGCCAGCAGCTTAATCCGCTCTGGAAACACCATATATTTT
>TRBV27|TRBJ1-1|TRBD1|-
CASSTGQGPSRAFF
TGTGCCAGCAGTACCGGACAGGGTCCTTCCCGAGCTTTCTTT
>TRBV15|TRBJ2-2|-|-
CATSRENRAPGELFF
TGTGCCACCAGCAGAGAAAACAGGGCTCCCGGGGAGCTGTTTTTT
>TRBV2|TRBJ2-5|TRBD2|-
CASSVIPSGSIETQYF
TGTGCCAGCAGTGTAATCCCTAGCGGGAGTATAGAGACCCAGTACTTC
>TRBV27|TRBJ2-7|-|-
CASSFSLAQHDFSSYEQYF
TGTGCCAGCAGTTTCTCCCTAGCGCAACACGACTTTAGCTCCTACGAGCAGTACTTC
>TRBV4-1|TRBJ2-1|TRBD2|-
CASSHLAGEYEQFF
TGCGCCAGCAGCCATCTAGCGGGAGAATATGAGCAGTTCTTC
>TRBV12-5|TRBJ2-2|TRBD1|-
CASGPDRGRGTGELFF
TGTGCTAGTGGACCCGACAGGGGGCGTGGCACCGGGGAGCTGTTTTTT
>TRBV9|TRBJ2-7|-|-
CASSVVGGEQYF
TGTGCCAGCAGCGTAGTCGGGGGCGAGCAGTACTTC
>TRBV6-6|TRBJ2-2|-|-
CASGARAGVTGELFF
TGTGCCAGCGGGGCACGGGCAGGGGTCACCGGGGAGCTGTTTTTT
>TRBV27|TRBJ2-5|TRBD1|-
CASSPSTDRGGETQYF
TGTGCCAGCAGTCCTTCCACGGACAGGGGCGGGGAGACCCAGTACTTC
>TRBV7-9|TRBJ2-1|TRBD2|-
CASSLRASGDLYNEQFF
TGTGCCAGCAGCTTAAGGGCTAGCGGAGACCTCTACAATGAGCAGTTCTTC
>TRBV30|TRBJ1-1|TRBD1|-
CAWRRDREHLNTEAFF
TGTGCCTGGAGAAGAGACAGGGAACATTTGAACACTGAGGCTTTCTTT
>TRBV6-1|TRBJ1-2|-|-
CASKVQLRYTF
TGTGCCAGCAAAGTGCAGTTGCGCTACACCTTC
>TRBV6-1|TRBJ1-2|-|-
CASSEEGSFYGYTF
TGTGCCAGCAGTGAAGAAGGGAGTTTCTATGGCTACACCTTC
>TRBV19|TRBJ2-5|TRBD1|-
CASRETGGGETQYF
TGTGCCAGTAGGGAAACAGGGGGCGGTGAGACCCAGTACTTC
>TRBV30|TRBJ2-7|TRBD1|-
CAWTLTGSSREQYF
TGTGCCTGGACCCTGACAGGGTCCTCGCGCGAGCAGTACTTC
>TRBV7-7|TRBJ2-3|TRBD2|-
CASSPSGSKADTQYF
TGTGCCAGCAGCCCTAGCGGGAGCAAAGCAGATACGCAGTATTTT
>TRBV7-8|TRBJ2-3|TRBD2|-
CASSLVVTSGRGGTDTQYF
TGTGCCAGCAGCTTAGTTGTGACTAGCGGGAGGGGGGGCACAGATACGCAGTATTTT
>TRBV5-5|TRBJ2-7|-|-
CASSLLVGAYEQYF
TGTGCCAGCAGCCTTCTTGTCGGAGCCTACGAGCAGTACTTC